This TCR beta chain emerged from a study of OX40 agonist ivuxolimab in advanced cancers. Overall study: Dose-escalation patients had hepatocellular carcinoma, melanoma, renal cell or head and neck cancer.

Some clones are missing from TCRdb's copy, which holds only in-frame ones; the method was immunoSEQ multiplex PCR. Of 70,000 to 80,000 clones listed, around 94% are singletons. The CDR3 sequence is 15 residues long. In germline, CDR1 is SGHNT, CDR2 YYREEE (reference sequence). The V end was cut by 0 bases, the J end by 2 bases, with 11 bases between. Individuals having autoimmune disease history or systemic immunosuppression were not enrolled. The chain uses TRBV5-4 and TRBJ1-1; D is possibly TRBD1 (6 bases). This clonotype originated in an adult with an advanced solid tumor such as melanoma, head and neck, liver or kidney cancer. The sequenced sample was CD4+ or CD8+ T cells sorted from blood, obtained in a trial of the OX40 agonist ivuxolimab. The CDR3, as DNA: TGTGCCAGCAGCTTGGGGACAGAAATCAACACTGAAGCTTTCTTT. Encoded protein: CASSLGTEINTEAFF.